This TCR beta chain was sequenced in a study of Ad26.COV2.S vaccination and SARS-CoV-2 variants. Method: immunoSEQ multiplex PCR; TCRdb's copy keeps in-frame clones and lacks some. Counted here are 300,000 to 350,000 clones, 86% occurring once; the ten biggest clones make up roughly 10%. Sample treatment: 15 to 20 received Ad26.COV2.S at low or high dose, single or two shots; roughly five received placebo; per-sample allocation not given. Material that was analyzed had been drawn on day 63 after the first vaccine or placebo injection. V was shortened by 5 bases and J by 2 bases, with 9 bases between the two germline ends. This CDR3 is built from 13 residues. CDR1 is MDHEN, CDR2 SYDVKM, per germline.

The starting material was peripheral blood, obtained in a trial of Ad26.COV2.S vaccine versus placebo. The clonotype comes from a person aged 18-65 years who received the Ad26.COV2.S COVID-19 vaccine or a placebo. The V and J genes are TRBV28 and TRBJ1-1; D unclear. CDR3 bases: TGTGCCAGCAGTCTCAAAGCTAACACTGAAGCTTTCTTT. This codes for CASSLKANTEAFF. The entire variable domain, with the rest obtained from reference TRBV28 and TRBJ1-1, is as follows: DVKVTQSSRYLVKRTGEKVFLECVQDMDHENMFWYRQDPGLGLRLIYFSYDVKMKEKGDIPEGYSVSREKKERFSLILESASTNQTSMYLCASSLKANTEAFFGQGTRLTVV.